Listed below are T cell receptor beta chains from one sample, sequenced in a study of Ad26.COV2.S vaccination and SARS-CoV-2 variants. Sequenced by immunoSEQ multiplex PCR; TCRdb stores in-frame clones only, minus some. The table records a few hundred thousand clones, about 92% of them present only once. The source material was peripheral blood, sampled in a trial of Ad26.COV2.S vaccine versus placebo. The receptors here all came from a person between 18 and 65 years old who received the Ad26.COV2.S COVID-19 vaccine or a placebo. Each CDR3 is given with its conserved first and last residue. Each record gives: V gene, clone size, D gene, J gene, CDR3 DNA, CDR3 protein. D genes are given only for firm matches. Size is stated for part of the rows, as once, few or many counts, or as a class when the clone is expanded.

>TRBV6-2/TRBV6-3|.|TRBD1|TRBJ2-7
TGTGCCAGCAGTGTTTACAGGGGGCTACGACAGTACTTC
CASSVYRGLRQYF
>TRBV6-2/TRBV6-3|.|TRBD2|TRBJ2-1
TGTGCCAGCAGCGGGGGACTAGCGGGAGGGCCCCATGAGCAGTTCTTC
CASSGGLAGGPHEQFF
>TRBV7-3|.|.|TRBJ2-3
TGTGCCAGCAGCTTAACAGGGATTGACGCAGATACGCAGTATTTT
CASSLTGIDADTQYF
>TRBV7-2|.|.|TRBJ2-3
TGTGCTAGCAGCTTAGCCGGGTCGGGCACAGATACGCAGTATTTT
CASSLAGSGTDTQYF
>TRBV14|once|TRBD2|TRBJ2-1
TGTGCCAGCAGCCAAGGATCTAGCGGGAGAAATGAGCAGTTCTTC
CASSQGSSGRNEQFF
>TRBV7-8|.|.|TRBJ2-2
TGTGCCAGCAGCCAGACCGGGACTGCGAACACCGGGGAGCTGTTTTTT
CASSQTGTANTGELFF
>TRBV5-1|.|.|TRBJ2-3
TGCGCCAGCAGCAACACAGATACGCAGTATTTT
CASSNTDTQYF
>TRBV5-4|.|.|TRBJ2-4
TGTGCCAGCAGCCCCGAGGGGGGAGCAATGGGAAACATTCAGTACTTC
CASSPEGGAMGNIQYF
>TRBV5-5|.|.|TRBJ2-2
TGTGCCAGCAGCTTGGACTCCATCACCGGGGAGCTGTTTTTT
CASSLDSITGELFF
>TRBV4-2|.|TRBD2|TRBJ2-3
TGTGCCAGCAGCCAATACTCGCGGGAGGGAATCGATACGCAGTATTTT
CASSQYSREGIDTQYF
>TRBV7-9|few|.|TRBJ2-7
TGTGCCAGCAGCTTAGACACAGGAGAGGGAGTCTACGAGCAGTACTTC
CASSLDTGEGVYEQYF
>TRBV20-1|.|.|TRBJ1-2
TGCAGTGCTACAGGGTTAGATGGCTACACCTTC
CSATGLDGYTF
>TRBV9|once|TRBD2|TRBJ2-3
TGTGCCAGCAGCGAGAGCGGGAGAGGGGCAGATACGCAGTATTTT
CASSESGRGADTQYF
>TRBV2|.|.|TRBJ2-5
TGTGCCAGCCTCAGACAGCTCCAAGAGACCCAGTACTTC
CASLRQLQETQYF
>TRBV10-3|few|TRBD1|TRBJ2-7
TGTGCCATCAAAGGACAGGGGAAATACGAGCAGTACTTC
CAIKGQGKYEQYF
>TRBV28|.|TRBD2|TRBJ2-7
TGTGCCAGCAGCCGGGGACTAGCGGTAAACTACGAGCAGTACTTC
CASSRGLAVNYEQYF
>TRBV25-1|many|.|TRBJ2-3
TGTGCCAGCATCTCGCGAGACAGGAGCCGTCAGTATTTT
CASISRDRSRQYF
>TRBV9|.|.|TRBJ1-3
TGTGCCAGCAGCGTCTCCCGGTTGCAAGGCACCATATATTTT
CASSVSRLQGTIYF
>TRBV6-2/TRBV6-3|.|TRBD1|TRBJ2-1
TGTGCCAGCAGTTACCGACACCGGGACAGGGGAGGGAATGAGCAGTTCTTC
CASSYRHRDRGGNEQFF
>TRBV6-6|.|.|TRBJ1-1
TGTGCCAGCAGTTACCGAGGGAACACTGAAGCTTTCTTT
CASSYRGNTEAFF
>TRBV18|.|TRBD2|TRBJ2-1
TGTGCCAGCTCCCTTGGACTAGCGGGAGGTGATGAGCAGTTCTTC
CASSLGLAGGDEQFF
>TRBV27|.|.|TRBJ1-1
TGTGCCAGCAAGGATTGGACAGAGAACACTGAAGCTTTCTTT
CASKDWTENTEAFF
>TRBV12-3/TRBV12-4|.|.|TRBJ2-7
TGTGCCAGCAGCCCCGGTGGGGTCACCTCGTACTTC
CASSPGGVTSYF
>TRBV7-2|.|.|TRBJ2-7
TGTGCCAGCAGCTTAAGGGGGGCGGGACAGCTCGGCGAGCAGTACTTC
CASSLRGAGQLGEQYF
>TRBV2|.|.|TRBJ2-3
TGTGCCAGCACCGCGGAGTGGGGCACAGATACGCAGTATTTT
CASTAEWGTDTQYF
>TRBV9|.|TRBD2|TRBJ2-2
TGTGCCAGCAGCGTAGGGGGTAGCGGGAGCGCCGGGGAGCTGTTTTTT
CASSVGGSGSAGELFF
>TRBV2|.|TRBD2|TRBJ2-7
TGTGCCAGCAGTGCGGGACTAGCGGCTAACGAGCAGTACTTC
CASSAGLAANEQYF
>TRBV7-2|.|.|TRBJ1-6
TGTGCCAGCAGCTTAGTGGTATCACCCCTCCACTTT
CASSLVVSPLHF
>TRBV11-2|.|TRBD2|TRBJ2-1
TGTGCCAGCAGCTCAACCGGGACTAGCGCGACCGAGCAGTTCTTC
CASSSTGTSATEQFF
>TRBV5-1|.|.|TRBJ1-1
TGCGCCAGCAGCTGGGAATCAGGGGAAATGAACACTGAAGCTTTCTTT
CASSWESGEMNTEAFF
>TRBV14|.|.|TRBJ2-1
TGTGCCAGCAGCCAAGATGCAGATAGCTCCTACAATGAGCAGTTCTTC
CASSQDADSSYNEQFF
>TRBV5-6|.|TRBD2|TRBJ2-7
TGTGCCAGCAGCTTGCCATCAGCGGGACTATTTTACGAGCAGTACTTC
CASSLPSAGLFYEQYF
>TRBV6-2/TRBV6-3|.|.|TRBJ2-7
TGTGCCAGCAGTTACTCCGGGATTCTGTCCTACGAGCAGTACTTC
CASSYSGILSYEQYF
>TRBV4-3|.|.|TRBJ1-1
TGCGCCAGCAGCCAAGATTTCCATCCGCGGGCTGAAGCTTTCTTT
CASSQDFHPRAEAFF
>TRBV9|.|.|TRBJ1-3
TGTGCCAGCAGCGTAGGGACAGCATCTGGAAACACCATATATTTT
CASSVGTASGNTIYF
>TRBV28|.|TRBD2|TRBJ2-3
TGTGCCAGCTGTCTAGCGGGAGATACGCAGTATTTT
CASCLAGDTQYF
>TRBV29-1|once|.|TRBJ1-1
TGCAGCGTTGAGGCACAGCCGAACACTGAAGCTTTCTTT
CSVEAQPNTEAFF
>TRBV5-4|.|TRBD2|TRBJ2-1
TGTGCCAGCAGCACCCGACTAGCGGGAGAGTACAATGAGCAGTTCTTC
CASSTRLAGEYNEQFF
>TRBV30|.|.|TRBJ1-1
TGTGCCTGGAGTTTGGGGGCTGAAGCTTTCTTT
CAWSLGAEAFF
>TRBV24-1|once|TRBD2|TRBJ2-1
TGTGCCACCAGTGATCCCAGCGGGATAAACAATGAGCAGTTCTTC
CATSDPSGINNEQFF
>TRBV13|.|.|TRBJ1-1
TGTGCCAGCAGCTCCCCGTCCCAGGGCACTGAAGCTTTCTTT
CASSSPSQGTEAFF
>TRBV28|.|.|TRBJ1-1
TGTGCCAGCATCCCCGCACCGGGGACTGAAGCTTTCTTT
CASIPAPGTEAFF
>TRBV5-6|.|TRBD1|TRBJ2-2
TGTGCCAGCAGGACAGGGCTGGACACCGGGGAGCTGTTTTTT
CASRTGLDTGELFF
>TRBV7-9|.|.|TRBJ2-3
TGTGCCAGCGGAAAGGCTAGCGTCACAGATACGCAGTATTTT
CASGKASVTDTQYF
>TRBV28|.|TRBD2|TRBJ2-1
TGTGCCAGCAGTTTAGGGACTAGCGGGGCGGCGGTGTTCTTC
CASSLGTSGAAVFF
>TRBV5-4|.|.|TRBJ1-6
TGTGCCAGCAGCTTGGGAGTTGGTAGGACGGGCTCACCCCTCCACTTT
CASSLGVGRTGSPLHF
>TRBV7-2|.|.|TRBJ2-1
TGTGCCAGCAGCTTATCCCTTCCCCAGCAGTTCTTC
CASSLSLPQQFF
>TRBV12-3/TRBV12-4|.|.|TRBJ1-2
TGTGCCAGCAGCCCGGGGACCCGAGGCTACACCTTC
CASSPGTRGYTF